This entry concerns a single TCR beta chain. Sequencing used immunoSEQ multiplex PCR; TCRdb keeps in-frame clones, though not all of them. Here the sample spans tens of thousands of clones, about 87% being singletons. Germline CDR1 and CDR2: SGHRS and YFSETQ. The CDR3 is 13 residues long. V lost 0 bases and J 3 bases, leaving 7 bases between the germline ends. The source of the sample is a study of OX40 agonist ivuxolimab in advanced cancers. This clonotype was obtained from an adult with an advanced solid tumor such as melanoma, head and neck, liver or kidney cancer. The chain couples TRBV5-1 to TRBJ2-7; tentatively, D is TRBD2 (6 bases). Sequencing was performed on CD4+ or CD8+ T cells sorted from blood, taken in a trial of the OX40 agonist ivuxolimab. CDR3 sequence reads: CASSLVGGYEQYF. The DNA for the CDR3 is TGCGCCAGCAGCTTGGTCGGGGGCTACGAGCAGTACTTC.